These 4 T cell receptor beta chains were sequenced from one sample in a study of cytomegalovirus exposure and HLA in healthy donors (dated by TCRdb to 2016 to 2017). Libraries were built with the immunoSEQ multiplex PCR assay. A mixture of 60 forward primers for TCR Vbeta segments and 13 reverse primers for TCR Jbeta segments was used in the multiplex PCR. TCRdb holds this immuneACCESS table with in-frame rearrangements only. Some clones are missing; in checked studies, unresolved V genes explain under half, and the rest has no known cause. This sample holds roughly 160,000 clones; approximately 80% were observed only once. 8.5% to 10% of the sample goes to the ten largest clones. Sequenced material: PBMCs. The source of these receptors is a man between 18 and 35 years old in good health and CMV-seropositive.

The J gene is TRBJ2-3, the V gene TRBV5-4; D possibly corresponds to TRBD2 (6 bases). V was clipped by 0 bases and J by 0 bases, with 8 bases between them. The CDR3 is 15 residues long. Germline V CDR1 and CDR2: SGHNT, YYREEE (reference sequence). Here the CDR3 reads CASSLGGTSTDTQYF. CDR3 sequence (DNA): TGTGCCAGCAGCTTGGGGGGGACTAGCACAGATACGCAGTATTTT.

This clone was counted a few times. J is TRBJ2-3 and V is TRBV19; 7 nucleotides line up with TRBD1. Germline CDR1 reads LNHDA; CDR2 reads SQIVND (reference sequence). V gave up 4 bases and J gave up 4 bases; unmatched junction bases: 8. There are 15 residues in the CDR3. Here the CDR3 reads CASSRQGLGADTQYF. The CDR3 region has the DNA TGTGCCAGTAGTAGACAGGGTTTAGGGGCAGATACGCAGTATTTT.

The J gene is TRBJ2-2, the V gene TRBV18; 12 positions agree with TRBD2. Germline V gives CDR1 KGHSH, CDR2 LQKENI. V lost 5 bases and J lost 7; bases outside the gene matches: 8. There are 16 residues in the CDR3. The CDR3 loop reads CASSLTSGSGDGELFF. CDR3 DNA: TGTGCCAGCTCATTGACTAGCGGGAGCGGTGACGGGGAGCTGTTTTTT.

The chain links TRBV29-1 to TRBJ2-2; 12 bases are shared with TRBD2. The CDR3 loop spans 16 amino acids. J lost 5 bases, V lost 5 bases, and 9 bases had no gene match. The germline V gene encodes CDR1 SQVTM and CDR2 ANQGSEA. The CDR3 region has the DNA TGCAGCGTTCAGATAGCTAGCGGGAGGGATACCGGGGAGCTGTTTTTT. Amino acids: CSVQIASGRDTGELFF.